This TCR beta chain was captured by sequencing in a study of T cells expressing NK-cell markers. Study-wide context: Repertoires of TCR beta were obtained from T cells sorted as CD3+CD56+NKG2C+, CD3+CD56+NKG2C- and CD3+CD56-NKG2C+.

What made the TCR beta cDNA was 5'RACE template switching with UMIs. TCRdb reprocessed the 5' RACE reads and stores each CDR3 protein as one record, lacking DNA. This table holds roughly 430,000 distinct CDR3 sequences. The CDR3 is 16 residues long. CDR1 is MGHDK and CDR2 is SYGVNS in the germline V gene. The V gene is TRBV25-1, the J gene TRBJ1-4. The source is a woman aged 18 to 75 in good health. The sequencing sample was made of blood T cells: a sorted CD56 or NKG2C T cell subset, CD4+ or CD8+ T cells, or bulk PBMC T cells (not recorded which). CDR3 sequence: CASSEFSRTANEKLFF.